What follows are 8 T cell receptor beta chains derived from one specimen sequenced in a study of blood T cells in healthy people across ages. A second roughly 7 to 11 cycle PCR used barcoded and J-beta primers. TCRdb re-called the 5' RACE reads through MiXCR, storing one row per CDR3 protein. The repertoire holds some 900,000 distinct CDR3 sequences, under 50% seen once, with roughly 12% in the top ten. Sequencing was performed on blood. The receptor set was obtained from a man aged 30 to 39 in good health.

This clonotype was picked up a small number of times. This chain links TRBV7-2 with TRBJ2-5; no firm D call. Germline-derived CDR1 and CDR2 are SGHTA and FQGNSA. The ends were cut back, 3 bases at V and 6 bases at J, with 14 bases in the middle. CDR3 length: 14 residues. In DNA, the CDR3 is TGTGCCAGCAGCTTTCAGACCCTAGGGCAGACCCAGTACTTC. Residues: CASSFQTLGQTQYF.

CDR3 sequence (DNA): TGTGCCACCAGCAGAGTCGTTGGGGGCTCAGGGACCCAGTACTTC. Residues: CATSRVVGGSGTQYF. The rearrangement links TRBV15 to TRBJ2-5; D may be TRBD1 (6 bases). The V and J ends lost 1 base and 7 bases respectively, with 16 bases between them. The CDR3 loop spans 15 amino acids. Germline loops: CDR1 LNHNV, CDR2 YYDKDF (reference sequence).

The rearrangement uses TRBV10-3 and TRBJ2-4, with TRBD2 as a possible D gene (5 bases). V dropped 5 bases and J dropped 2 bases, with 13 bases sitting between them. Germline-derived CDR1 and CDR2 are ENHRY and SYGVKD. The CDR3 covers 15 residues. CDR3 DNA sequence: TGTGCCATCAGTCCGGGGAGAGAGACCAAAAACATTCAGTACTTC. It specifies CAISPGRETKNIQYF.

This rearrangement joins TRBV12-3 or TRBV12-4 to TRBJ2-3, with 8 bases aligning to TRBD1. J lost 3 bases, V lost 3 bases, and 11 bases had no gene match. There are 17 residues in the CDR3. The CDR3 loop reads CASSFPFGTGKTDTQYF. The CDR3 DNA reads TGTGCCAGCAGTTTCCCCTTCGGGACAGGCAAAACAGATACGCAGTATTTT.

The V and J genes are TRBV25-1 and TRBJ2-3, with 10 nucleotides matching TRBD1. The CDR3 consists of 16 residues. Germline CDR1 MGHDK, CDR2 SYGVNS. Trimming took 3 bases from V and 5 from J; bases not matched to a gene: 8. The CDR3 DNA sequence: TGTGCCAGCAGTGATCCCAGGACAGGGGGGAGAGATACGCAGTATTTT. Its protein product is CASSDPRTGGRDTQYF.

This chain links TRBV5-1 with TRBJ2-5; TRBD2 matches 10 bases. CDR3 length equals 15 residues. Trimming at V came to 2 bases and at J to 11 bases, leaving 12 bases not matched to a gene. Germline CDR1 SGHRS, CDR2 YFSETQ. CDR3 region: CASSLPAGGPDEQYF. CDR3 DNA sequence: TGCGCCAGCAGCTTACCAGCGGGGGGGCCGGATGAGCAGTACTTC.

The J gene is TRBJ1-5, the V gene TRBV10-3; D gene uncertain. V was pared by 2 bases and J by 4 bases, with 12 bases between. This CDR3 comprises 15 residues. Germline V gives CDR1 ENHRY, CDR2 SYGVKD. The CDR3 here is CAISESSQRNQPQHF. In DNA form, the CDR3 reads TGTGCCATCAGTGAGAGCAGCCAGAGAAATCAGCCCCAGCATTTT.

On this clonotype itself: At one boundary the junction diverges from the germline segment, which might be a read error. This chain's CDR3 is CSASAGSSSCEQYF. The CDR3 DNA follows: TGCAGTGCTAGTGCGGGTTCCAGCTCCTGCGAGCAGTACTTC. The chain couples TRBV20-1 to TRBJ2-7; D perhaps matches TRBD2 (5 bases). Germline values: CDR1 DFQATT, CDR2 SNEGSKA (reference sequence). The CDR3 has 14 residues.